This TCR beta chain was sequenced in a study of blood T cell repertoires in COVID-19. At the level of the study: Collection of acute and convalescent COVID-19 samples took place in the United States, Italy and Spain. PBMCs, B-cell-depleted T cells, or T cells provided the cDNA or gDNA that made up the material.

This CDR3 spans 16 amino acids. J gave up 3 bases and V 5 bases, and 9 bases lay outside the gene matches. The germline V gene encodes CDR1 LGHNT and CDR2 FRNRAP. Only in-frame clones appear in the TCRdb table, and some are missing; sequencing was by immunoSEQ multiplex PCR. The data hold fewer than 300,000 clones, with 88% observed a single time. This sequence originates from a man aged 55 to 70 who had recovered from COVID-19. The chain has TRBV12-5 and TRBJ2-3, with 9 bases lining up with TRBD1. The material sequenced was peripheral blood. CDR3 DNA: TGTGCTAGTGGTGACGGGACAGGGAAACTGACAGATACGCAGTATTTT. Amino acids: CASGDGTGKLTDTQYF.